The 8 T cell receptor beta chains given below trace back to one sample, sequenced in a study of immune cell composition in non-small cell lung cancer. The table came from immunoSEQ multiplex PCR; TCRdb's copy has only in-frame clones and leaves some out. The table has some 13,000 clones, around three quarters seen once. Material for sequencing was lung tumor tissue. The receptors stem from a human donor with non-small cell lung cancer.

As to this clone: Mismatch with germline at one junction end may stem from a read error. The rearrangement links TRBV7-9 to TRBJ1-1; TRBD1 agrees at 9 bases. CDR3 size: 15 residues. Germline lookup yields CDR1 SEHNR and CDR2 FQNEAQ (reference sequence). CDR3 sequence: CASSQGQGYGTEAFF. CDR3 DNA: TGCGCCAGCAGCCAAGGACAGGGGTACGGCACTGAAGCTTTCTTT.

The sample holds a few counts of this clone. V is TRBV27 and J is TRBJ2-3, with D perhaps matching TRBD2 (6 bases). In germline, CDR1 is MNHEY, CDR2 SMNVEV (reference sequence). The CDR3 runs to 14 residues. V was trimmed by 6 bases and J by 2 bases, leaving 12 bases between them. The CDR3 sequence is CASRRGLVTDTQYF. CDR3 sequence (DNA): TGTGCCAGCAGAAGGGGACTGGTCACAGATACGCAGTATTTT.

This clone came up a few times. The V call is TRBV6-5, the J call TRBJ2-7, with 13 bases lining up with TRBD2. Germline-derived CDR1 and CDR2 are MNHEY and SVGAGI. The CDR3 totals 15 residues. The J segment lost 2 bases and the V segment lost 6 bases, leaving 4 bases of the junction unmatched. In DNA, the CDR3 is TGTGCCAGCAGGCCGGGACTAGCGGGGACCTACGAGCAGTACTTC. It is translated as CASRPGLAGTYEQYF.

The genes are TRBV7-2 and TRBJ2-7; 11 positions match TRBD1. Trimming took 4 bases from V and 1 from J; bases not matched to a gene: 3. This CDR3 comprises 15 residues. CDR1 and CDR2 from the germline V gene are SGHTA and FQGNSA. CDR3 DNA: TGTGCCAGCAGCTCCGGGACAGGGGGGTCCTACGAGCAGTACTTC. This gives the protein CASSSGTGGSYEQYF.

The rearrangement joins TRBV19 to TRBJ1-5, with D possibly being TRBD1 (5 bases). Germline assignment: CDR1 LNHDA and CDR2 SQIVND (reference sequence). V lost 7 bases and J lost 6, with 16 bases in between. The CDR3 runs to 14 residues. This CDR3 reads CASMIQGRSQPQHF. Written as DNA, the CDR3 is TGTGCCAGTATGATCCAGGGTAGGTCTCAGCCCCAGCATTTT.

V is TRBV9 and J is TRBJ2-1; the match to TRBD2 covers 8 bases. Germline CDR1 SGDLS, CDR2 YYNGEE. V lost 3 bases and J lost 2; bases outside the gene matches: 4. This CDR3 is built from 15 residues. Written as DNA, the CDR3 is TGTGCCAGCAGCGCCCGTAGCGGGACCTACAATGAGCAGTTCTTC. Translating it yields CASSARSGTYNEQFF.

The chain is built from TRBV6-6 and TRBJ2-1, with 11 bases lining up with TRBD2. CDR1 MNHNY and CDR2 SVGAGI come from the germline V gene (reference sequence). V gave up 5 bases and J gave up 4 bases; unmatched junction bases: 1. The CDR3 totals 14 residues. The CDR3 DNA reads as TGTGCCAGCAGTGGGACTAGCGGATACAATGAGCAGTTCTTC. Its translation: CASSGTSGYNEQFF.

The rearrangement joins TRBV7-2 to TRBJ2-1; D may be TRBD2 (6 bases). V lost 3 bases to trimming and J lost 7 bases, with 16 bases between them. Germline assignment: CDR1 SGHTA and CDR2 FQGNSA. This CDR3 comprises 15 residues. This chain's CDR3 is CASSFPTGSRNEQFF. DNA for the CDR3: TGTGCCAGCAGCTTCCCCACCGGGAGTCGAAATGAGCAGTTCTTC.